The 16 T cell receptor beta chains given below trace back to one sample, sequenced in a study of blood T cell repertoires in COVID-19. Clones were read by immunoSEQ multiplex PCR, and TCRdb kept only the in-frame ones, dropping some. This sample has fewer than 200,000 clones, with 70% to 85% found just once. Sequenced: PBMCs or T cells enriched from blood (not recorded which). Every receptor here comes from a man in his fifties who had recovered from COVID-19.

The rearrangement links TRBV19 to TRBJ1-5, with D unresolved. Germline loops: CDR1 LNHDA, CDR2 SQIVND (reference sequence). This CDR3 is built from 16 residues. Trimming stripped 1 base from V and 3 bases from J, with 13 bases between. CDR3 protein: CASSIALQINNQPQHF. Written as DNA, the CDR3 is TGTGCCAGTAGTATAGCCCTCCAGATTAACAATCAGCCCCAGCATTTT.

This clone has only a few counts. An end of the junction does not agree with germline; a read error may underlie this. This chain connects TRBV27 to TRBJ1-4; D is undetermined. This CDR3 is built from 15 residues. CDR1 MNHEY and CDR2 SMNVEV come from the germline V gene (reference sequence). The CDR3 DNA follows: TGTGCCAGCAGGTTATCCCGGGGAGGCTTGGACAAACTGTTTTTT. Translation gives CASRLSRGGLDKLFF.

This chain joins TRBV4-2 and TRBJ2-1; 11 nucleotides line up with TRBD2. The ends lost 0 bases at V and 3 bases at J; junction bases unmatched: 1. From germline, CDR1 is LGHNA and CDR2 YNFKEQ. This CDR3 comprises 16 residues. DNA for the CDR3: TGTGCCAGCAGCCAAGAACTAGCGGGGGACTACAATGAGCAGTTCTTC. The encoded protein is CASSQELAGDYNEQFF.

This clone has a handful of counts. The chain employs TRBV7-9 and TRBJ1-4; 7 nucleotides match TRBD1. J was trimmed by 8 bases and V by 3 bases; bases with no gene match: 3. The CDR3 runs 13 residues. Germline CDR1 reads SEHNR; CDR2 reads FQNEAQ (reference sequence). Here the CDR3 reads CASSLRDREKLFF. CDR3 DNA: TGTGCCAGCAGCTTGCGGGACAGAGAAAAACTGTTTTTT.

The chain joins TRBV6-1 to TRBJ1-1, with D hard to call. The CDR3 is made up of 14 amino acids. Germline V gives CDR1 MNHNS, CDR2 SASEGT. V lost 3 bases and J 10 bases, leaving 18 bases between the germline ends. The CDR3 loop reads CASSDLYADFRAFF. CDR3 nucleotide sequence: TGTGCCAGCAGTGACCTGTATGCGGACTTCAGAGCTTTCTTT.

V gene TRBV3-1 (or the pseudogene TRBV3-2) combines with J gene TRBJ1-1, with D maybe TRBD1 (5 bases). The CDR3 is made up of 12 amino acids. Trimming stripped 3 bases from V and 4 bases from J, with 6 bases between. Germline CDR1 is LGHDT and CDR2 is YNNKEL (reference sequence). The CDR3 nucleotides are TGTGCCAGCAGCCAGGGGGGCACTGAAGCTTTCTTT. It encodes CASSQGGTEAFF.

This clone was recorded only once. The chain carries TRBV11-2 and TRBJ2-5; 7 bases are shared with TRBD2. CDR1 and CDR2 from the germline V gene are SGHAT and FQNNGV. The CDR3 extends over 17 amino acids. Germline trimming cut 2 bases from V and 4 bases from J; bases unmatched to any gene: 13. The CDR3 nucleotides are TGTGCCAGCAGCTTAAATATCGGCGGGGGACTGACAGAGACCCAGTACTTC. This codes for CASSLNIGGGLTETQYF.

The chain has TRBV5-1 and TRBJ1-4, with D hard to call. V lost 0 bases and J 8 bases, leaving 17 bases between the germline ends. Germline CDR1 SGHRS, CDR2 YFSETQ. The CDR3 contains 16 residues. In DNA form, the CDR3 reads TGCGCCAGCAGCTTGGTCCCCGAGGCTTTACGGGAAAAACTGTTTTTT. Translation: CASSLVPEALREKLFF.

The chain carries TRBV18 and TRBJ1-2; no reliable D call. Germline values: CDR1 KGHSH, CDR2 LQKENI. V was clipped by 2 bases and J by 4 bases, with 11 bases between them. The CDR3 has 14 residues. CDR3 sequence: CASSPGDFFYGYTF. CDR3 nucleotides: TGTGCCAGCTCACCAGGAGACTTCTTCTATGGCTACACCTTC. The full variable domain, with the rest looked up from reference TRBV18 and TRBJ1-2, is NAGVMQNPRHLVRRRGQEARLRCSPMKGHSHVYWYRQLPEEGLKFMVYLQKENIIDESGMPKERFSAEFPKEGPSILRIQQVVRGDSAAYFCASSPGDFFYGYTFGSGTRLTVV.

The chain links TRBV4-2 to TRBJ2-3, with D maybe TRBD1 (6 bases). From germline, CDR1 is LGHNA and CDR2 YNFKEQ. The CDR3 consists of 15 residues. Trimming pared 1 base from V and 3 bases from J, leaving 11 bases between. The CDR3 spells CASSQVQGRTDTQYF. The CDR3 nucleotides are TGTGCCAGCAGCCAAGTACAGGGAAGGACAGATACGCAGTATTTT.

Regarding this clone: Other DNA sequences of this sample code for an identical CDR3. The V call is TRBV18, the J call TRBJ2-5; D not certain. Germline CDR1 reads KGHSH; CDR2 reads LQKENI. V dropped 2 bases and J dropped 2 bases, with 6 bases sitting between them. The CDR3 is 13 residues long. The CDR3 bases are TGTGCCAGCTCACCAGGGCTTCAAGAGACCCAGTACTTC. It codes for CASSPGLQETQYF.

The J gene is TRBJ2-7, the V gene TRBV2, with 14 bases identical to TRBD2. V gave up 8 bases and J gave up 2 bases; unmatched junction bases: 14. CDR1 SNHLY and CDR2 FYNNEI come from the germline V gene. CDR3 length: 18 residues. CDR3 loop: CASLGGTSGGPSTYEQYF. In nucleotides, the CDR3 is TGTGCCAGCCTGGGAGGGACTAGCGGGGGCCCATCTACCTACGAGCAGTACTTC. Full variable domain (rest looked up from reference TRBV2 and TRBJ2-7): EPEVTQTPSHQVTQMGQEVILRCVPISNHLYFYWYRQILGQKVEFLVSFYNNEISEKSEIFDDQFSVERPDGSNFTLKIRSTKLEDSAMYFCASLGGTSGGPSTYEQYFGPGTRLTVT.

In its sample, this clone was seen a few times. The chain combines TRBV7-3 with TRBJ2-2; 8 nucleotides match TRBD1. CDR3 length: 15 amino acids. Germline assignment: CDR1 SGHTA and CDR2 FQGTGA. V shed 5 bases, J shed 4 bases, and the junction held 6 bases outside the gene matches. The DNA for the CDR3 is TGTGCCAGCAGCCCACAGGGGGTGCGCACCGGGGAGCTGTTTTTT. Amino acid sequence: CASSPQGVRTGELFF. Based on the CDR3 plus reference TRBV7-3 and TRBJ2-2, the full variable domain is GAGVSQTPSNKVTEKGKYVELRCDPISGHTALYWYRQSLGQGPEFLIYFQGTGAADDSGLPNDRFFAVRPEGSVSTLKIQRTERGDSAVYLCASSPQGVRTGELFFGEGSRLTVL.

The chain combines TRBV30 with TRBJ1-4, with TRBD1 as a possible D gene (5 bases). Germline assignment: CDR1 GTSNPN and CDR2 SVGIG (reference sequence). CDR3 length: 16 amino acids. Trimming stripped 0 bases from V and 8 bases from J, with 19 bases between. In DNA form, the CDR3 reads TGTGCCTGGAGTGTAAAGGGGCAGGGAGGACGGGAAAAACTGTTTTTT. Protein sequence: CAWSVKGQGGREKLFF.

This clone was seen more than once but under ten times. The rearrangement joins TRBV6-6 to TRBJ2-1; TRBD1 might be the D (6 bases). CDR3 length: 12 amino acids. V dropped 5 bases and J dropped 8 bases, with 10 bases sitting between them. CDR1 and CDR2 from the germline V gene are MNHNY and SVGAGI (reference sequence). CDR3 protein: CASSRGQDEQFF. DNA for the CDR3: TGTGCCAGCAGTAGGGGACAAGATGAGCAGTTCTTC.

The V gene is TRBV7-9, the J gene TRBJ1-1; 8 positions match TRBD1. V trimming: 8 bases; J trimming: 10 bases; junction bases outside the gene matches: 6. The germline V gene encodes CDR1 SEHNR and CDR2 FQNEAQ (reference sequence). This CDR3 comprises 11 residues. CDR3 in DNA: TGTGCCAGCGGCAGGGGGCCGTTAGCTTTCTTT. Its translation is CASGRGPLAFF.